The present T cell receptor beta chain was sequenced within a study of vaccination and CD4 T cells after COVID-19. Study background: Overlapping spike peptides of SARS-CoV-2, HCoV-NL63, HCoV-OC43 and HCoV-229E stimulated the cells. Findings of the study overall: Researchers report that a median approximately 86% of reactive clones in convalescent patients surfaced only post-vaccination.

Concerning this clonotype: Its antigen remains unidentified.

V was cut by 4 bases and J by 8 bases, with 9 bases left in between. Germline V gene data show CDR1 as MNHEY and CDR2 as SVGAGI. The CDR3 consists of 12 residues. Regarding treatment: 10-day PBMC culture with coronavirus spike peptide pools or control peptides (ViraFEST assay). With the Oncomine TCR Beta short-read assay, DNA from cultured CD4+ T cells was sequenced. TCRdb itself ran the PCR reads through MiXCR, one entry per CDR3 protein. The data show about 16,000 distinct CDR3 sequences, with nearly 55% seen just once and 20% held by the top ten. The source material was CD4+ T cells from blood, cultured in vitro, sampled before SARS-CoV-2 vaccination. The chain joins TRBV6-5 to TRBJ2-1; no reliable D call. The receptor's source is a human donor who had recovered from COVID-19. In DNA form, the CDR3 reads TGTGCCAGCAGTTGGCAGTGGGATGAGCAGTTCTTC. It yields the protein CASSWQWDEQFF.